The 32 T cell receptor beta chains reported below all come from one sample, sequenced in a study of PD-1 blockade in classical Hodgkin lymphoma. TCRdb's copy holds only in-frame clones and misses some; the assay was immunoSEQ multiplex PCR. Of 38,000 or so clones in the sample, 69% were seen once. Patients all relapsed after autologous stem cell transplantation, and there was variation in brentuximab vedotin exposure. The starting material was peripheral blood mononuclear cells (PBMCs), obtained before the second cycle of nivolumab. Source of these receptors: a human donor with classical Hodgkin lymphoma.

This chain uses TRBV5-1 with TRBJ2-7, with 9 bases lining up with TRBD1. J gave up 1 base and V 4 bases, and 6 bases lay outside the gene matches. This CDR3 region has 15 residues. The germline V gene has CDR1 SGHRS and CDR2 YFSETQ. The CDR3 loop is CASSPTGGPSYEQYF. As DNA, the CDR3 is TGCGCCAGCAGCCCTACAGGGGGCCCTTCCTACGAGCAGTACTTC.

J is TRBJ1-2 and V is TRBV28; no reliable D call. There are 12 residues in the CDR3. V was pared by 2 bases and J by 8 bases, with 9 bases between. The germline V gene has CDR1 MDHEN and CDR2 SYDVKM. CDR3 amino acids: CASSLAGAGYTF. In DNA form, the CDR3 reads TGTGCCAGCAGTTTAGCAGGTGCAGGCTACACCTTC.

This clone was picked up one time. This chain joins TRBV28 and TRBJ1-3; tentative D call: TRBD1 (6 bases). Deletions cut 10 bases from V and 2 bases from J, with 12 bases between. The CDR3 length is 13 residues. From germline, CDR1 is MDHEN and CDR2 SYDVKM. CDR3 residues: CAITGNAGNTIYF. The DNA for the CDR3 is TGTGCCATTACAGGGAATGCTGGAAACACCATATATTTT.

V gene TRBV11-3 combines with J gene TRBJ2-1, with TRBD2 matching over 11 bases. CDR1 is SGHNT, CDR2 YENEEA, per germline. With V trimmed by 5 bases and J by 4 bases, 7 bases remained unmatched. The CDR3 sequence is 16 residues long. CDR3 amino acids: CASSPRGTSGYNEQFF. The DNA for the CDR3 is TGTGCCAGCAGCCCCCGAGGGACTAGCGGTTACAATGAGCAGTTCTTC.

This chain uses TRBV4-3 with TRBJ1-2, with a possible D match to TRBD1 (5 bases). The CDR3 loop spans 13 amino acids. The V end was cut by 0 bases, the J end by 5 bases, with 7 bases between. In germline, CDR1 is LGHNA, CDR2 YSLEER. The CDR3 loop reads CASSQERGYGYTF. In DNA, the CDR3 is TGCGCCAGCAGCCAAGAAAGGGGTTATGGCTACACCTTC.

This rearrangement joins TRBV9 to TRBJ2-5; TRBD2 matches at 9 bases. Germline CDR1 SGDLS, CDR2 YYNGEE. The CDR3 spans 15 residues. The V gene end was trimmed by 0 bases and the J gene end by 4 bases; junction bases not matched to a gene: 4. The CDR3 bases are TGTGCCAGCAGCGTAGAGGCGGGGGGGCGAGAGACCCAGTACTTC. This codes for CASSVEAGGRETQYF. Looking up the rest from reference TRBV9 and TRBJ2-5 gives the full variable domain: DSGVTQTPKHLITATGQRVTLRCSPRSGDLSVYWYQQSLDQGLQFLIQYYNGEERAKGNILERFSAQQFPDLHSELNLSSLELGDSALYFCASSVEAGGRETQYFGPGTRLLVL.

The chain uses TRBV2 and TRBJ1-5, with a weak D call TRBD1 (5 bases). Germline assignment: CDR1 SNHLY and CDR2 FYNNEI. The CDR3 runs to 13 residues. The germline V and J ends were trimmed by 8 bases and 4 bases, with 12 bases remaining between them. The CDR3 sequence: CASGYKGNQPQHF. Written as DNA, the CDR3 is TGTGCCAGCGGCTATAAGGGGAATCAGCCCCAGCATTTT. Drawing the rest from reference TRBV2 and TRBJ1-5, the complete variable domain is EPEVTQTPSHQVTQMGQEVILRCVPISNHLYFYWYRQILGQKVEFLVSFYNNEISEKSEIFDDQFSVERPDGSNFTLKIRSTKLEDSAMYFCASGYKGNQPQHFGDGTRLSIL.

The rearrangement uses TRBV5-4 and TRBJ2-7, with D perhaps matching TRBD1 (5 bases). The germline CDR1 and CDR2 sequences are SGHNT and YYREEE (reference sequence). The CDR3 is made up of 13 amino acids. V lost 1 base, J lost 2 bases, and 7 bases lay in between. CDR3 sequence (DNA): TGTGCCAGCAGCTTGCAGGGCACCTACGAGCAGTACTTC. Residues: CASSLQGTYEQYF.

V and J are TRBV27 and TRBJ1-6, with 9 bases that match TRBD1. Germline V gives CDR1 MNHEY, CDR2 SMNVEV (reference sequence). J lost 6 bases, V lost 7 bases, and 10 bases had no gene match. The CDR3 covers 16 residues. The DNA of the CDR3 is TGTGCCAGCAAACCTCCCGGGACAGGGACTAATTCACCCCTCCACTTT. This encodes CASKPPGTGTNSPLHF.

The chain links TRBV9 to TRBJ2-3; D is unresolved. This CDR3 contains 17 residues. The germline CDR1 and CDR2 sequences are SGDLS and YYNGEE. The V and J ends lost 4 bases and 0 bases respectively, with 18 bases between them. The CDR3 sequence is CASSRAPSGSSTDTQYF. In DNA form, the CDR3 reads TGTGCCAGCAGCCGAGCGCCGAGTGGCTCTAGCACAGATACGCAGTATTTT.

V is TRBV2 and J is TRBJ1-2, with 7 positions matching TRBD1. CDR3 size: 13 residues. The V gene end was trimmed by 11 bases and the J gene end by 4 bases; junction bases not matched to a gene: 10. Germline loops: CDR1 SNHLY, CDR2 FYNNEI. CDR3 DNA: TGTGCCGGGGGTCAGGGGGTCGGCTATGGCTACACCTTC. Translation gives CAGGQGVGYGYTF.

J is TRBJ1-1 and V is TRBV4-3, with D perhaps TRBD1 (5 bases). Germline V lookup: CDR1 LGHNA, CDR2 YSLEER. There are 15 residues in the CDR3. Trimming stripped 0 bases from V and 6 bases from J, with 14 bases between. CDR3 nucleotide sequence: TGCGCCAGCAGCCAAGAGGTTTTTGGGGGATCTGAAGCTTTCTTT. Amino acids: CASSQEVFGGSEAFF.

Notes on this clone: Other DNA sequences in this specimen translate into the identical CDR3. This chain uses TRBV10-3 with TRBJ1-5; a possible D gene is TRBD1 (6 bases). CDR3 size: 13 residues. Germline CDR1 is ENHRY and CDR2 is SYGVKD. V shed 4 bases and J shed 4 bases, with 8 bases lying between them. CDR3 in amino acids: CAISGTGNQPQHF. The CDR3 nucleotides read TGTGCCATCAGTGGAACAGGGAATCAGCCCCAGCATTTT.

The CDR3 protein is CASSNYRSSSTDTQYF. DNA of the CDR3: TGTGCCAGCAGCAATTACAGGAGCTCTAGCACAGATACGCAGTATTTT. This chain uses TRBV21-1 with TRBJ2-3; TRBD1 reflects the table's D call only, with no check against the DNA. TRBV21-1 corresponds to a pseudogene. The CDR3 extends over 16 amino acids.

The chain carries TRBV28 and TRBJ2-3, with D maybe TRBD2 (5 bases). This CDR3 is built from 16 residues. Per germline, CDR1 MDHEN and CDR2 SYDVKM. Trimming left V 5 bases short and J 0 bases short, with 15 bases between. The CDR3 sequence is CASSAPGGGSTDTQYF. As DNA, the CDR3 is TGTGCCAGCAGTGCCCCTGGAGGTGGGAGCACAGATACGCAGTATTTT.

The V and J genes are TRBV21-1 and TRBJ1-1; TRBD1, the D gene given by the table, was not confirmed from the DNA. TRBV21-1 is a listed pseudogene. The CDR3 spans 12 residues. The DNA of the CDR3 is TGTGCCAGCAGCAAAGTTGAGGGGGCGGCTTTCTTT. Protein: CASSKVEGAAFF.

The chain joins TRBV4-3 to TRBJ2-1; TRBD1 aligns across 8 bases. V shed 1 base and J 4 bases; nucleotides not matched to a gene: 3. Germline CDR1 and CDR2: LGHNA and YSLEER. The CDR3 covers 15 residues. This CDR3 reads CASSQAQGAYNEQFF. The DNA of the CDR3 is TGCGCCAGCAGCCAAGCGCAGGGGGCTTACAATGAGCAGTTCTTC.

The chain joins TRBV28 to TRBJ1-2; TRBD1 matches at 7 bases. V shed 5 bases, J shed 4 bases, and the junction held 7 bases outside the gene matches. Germline V gene data show CDR1 as MDHEN and CDR2 as SYDVKM. The CDR3 consists of 14 residues. CDR3 amino acids: CASSARGRFYGYTF. The CDR3, as DNA: TGTGCCAGCAGTGCTAGGGGGCGCTTCTATGGCTACACCTTC.

V and J are TRBV25-1 and TRBJ2-3; TRBD1 matches at 7 bases. The CDR3 contains 14 residues. Germline V gene lookup returns CDR1 MGHDK and CDR2 SYGVNS. The V segment lost 2 bases and the J segment 3 bases; nucleotides outside the gene matches: 2. The CDR3 DNA reads TGTGCCAGCAGTGAAAGGGACAGAACAGATACGCAGTATTTT. Its protein product is CASSERDRTDTQYF.

The gene calls are TRBV9 and TRBJ2-7; 8 bases align to TRBD1. This CDR3 has 15 residues. Germline CDR1 SGDLS, CDR2 YYNGEE. V dropped 9 bases and J dropped 2; count of bases not matched to a gene: 13. CDR3 bases: TGTGCCACCCAGAACCGACAGGGGTCTACCTACGAGCAGTACTTC. This encodes CATQNRQGSTYEQYF.

This clone counts as medium-sized. V gene TRBV9 combines with J gene TRBJ2-1; 10 positions match TRBD2. The CDR3 contains 15 residues. Germline V CDR1 and CDR2: SGDLS, YYNGEE. V shed 4 bases and J 5 bases; nucleotides not matched to a gene: 6. The CDR3 spells CASSRGTSDNNEQFF. The CDR3 DNA is TGTGCCAGCAGCCGTGGGACTAGCGATAACAATGAGCAGTTCTTC.

Only one count was recorded for this clone. V is TRBV7-8 and J is TRBJ2-7; no clear D gene. The germline V gene encodes CDR1 SGHVS and CDR2 FQNEAQ. The CDR3 consists of 13 residues. The V gene lost 4 bases and the J gene lost 3 bases, with 10 bases spanning the gap. This CDR3 is CASSSPPGYEQYF. Written as DNA, the CDR3 is TGTGCCAGCAGCTCCCCCCCGGGCTACGAGCAGTACTTC.

This chain uses TRBV7-2 with TRBJ1-2; no definite D call. Trimming removed 1 base from V and 5 bases from J, with 11 bases in between. This CDR3 region has 14 residues. The germline V gene encodes CDR1 SGHTA and CDR2 FQGNSA. CDR3 in DNA: TGTGCCAGCAGCTTAGGCAGGAGCTCTTATGGCTACACCTTC. Its translation: CASSLGRSSYGYTF.

This clone showed up just a few times. The chain couples TRBV20-1 to TRBJ1-1; D is undetermined. Trimming left V 4 bases short and J 4 bases short, with 7 bases between. Germline assignment: CDR1 DFQATT and CDR2 SNEGSKA (reference sequence). The CDR3 consists of 11 residues. The CDR3 protein is CSAMGSTEAFF. In DNA form, the CDR3 reads TGCAGTGCTATGGGGAGCACTGAAGCTTTCTTT.

The table lists this clone with a few counts. This chain uses TRBV10-1 with TRBJ2-3; 9 bases agree with TRBD2. This CDR3 comprises 18 residues. The J segment lost 0 bases and the V segment lost 2 bases, leaving 9 bases of the junction unmatched. Germline V gene sequence: CDR1 WNHNN, CDR2 SYGVQD (reference sequence). CDR3: CASSETPSGNLSTDTQYF. Written as DNA, the CDR3 is TGCGCCAGCAGTGAGACGCCTAGCGGGAATCTTAGCACAGATACGCAGTATTTT.

This clone turned up a few times. The V call is TRBV29-1, the J call TRBJ2-7; 10 bases match TRBD1. Per germline, CDR1 SQVTM and CDR2 ANQGSEA. The CDR3 runs 13 residues. The ends lost 4 bases at V and 6 bases at J; junction bases unmatched: 6. The CDR3 region is CSVVRDRGREQYF. CDR3 sequence (DNA): TGCAGCGTTGTCCGGGACAGGGGTCGCGAGCAGTACTTC.

CDR3 loop: CASSPSPGYGYTF. DNA of the CDR3: TGTGCCAGCAGCCCTTCTCCTGGCTATGGCTACACCTTC. This chain joins TRBV28 and TRBJ1-2; D uncertain. This CDR3 spans 13 amino acids. Trimming cost V 6 bases and J 4 bases, with 12 bases left between them. The germline gives CDR1 MDHEN, CDR2 SYDVKM.

V and J are TRBV5-6 and TRBJ2-3; D is possibly TRBD1 or TRBD2 (6 bases each). V dropped 2 bases and J dropped 1 base, with 11 bases sitting between them. Germline CDR1 SGHDT, CDR2 YYEEEE. The CDR3 consists of 15 residues. CDR3 coding DNA: TGTGCCAGCAGCTTCCCGGGGGCCCGCACAGATACGCAGTATTTT. Amino acid sequence: CASSFPGARTDTQYF.

The CDR3 loop is CASEGLTYEQYF. The CDR3 coding sequence is TGTGCCAGCGAGGGGCTTACTTACGAGCAGTACTTC. This chain connects TRBV7-9 to TRBJ2-7, with D perhaps TRBD1 or TRBD2 (5 bases each). The V end lost 8 bases, the J end lost 4 bases, and 12 bases lay between the germline ends. Germline values: CDR1 SEHNR, CDR2 FQNEAQ (reference sequence). There are 12 residues in the CDR3.

The chain carries TRBV2 and TRBJ1-2; the D gene is possibly TRBD1 (5 bases). The CDR3 contains 14 residues. The germline gives CDR1 SNHLY, CDR2 FYNNEI. V was pared by 2 bases and J by 0 bases, with 7 bases between. The CDR3 loop is CASSEQGANYGYTF. DNA of the CDR3: TGTGCCAGCAGTGAACAGGGAGCTAACTATGGCTACACCTTC.

This clone was counted only a few times. The gene calls are TRBV5-5 and TRBJ2-2; D is unclear. The germline V gene encodes CDR1 SGHKS and CDR2 YYEKEE (reference sequence). CDR3 length: 15 residues. With 2 bases removed from V and 1 base from J, the gap between germline ends came to 9 bases. The CDR3 is CASSFGGKNTGELFF. In nucleotides, the CDR3 is TGTGCCAGCAGCTTCGGTGGAAAGAACACCGGGGAGCTGTTTTTT. Full variable domain (outside the CDR3, taken from reference TRBV5-5 and TRBJ2-2): DAGVTQSPTHLIKTRGQQVTLRCSPISGHKSVSWYQQVLGQGPQFIFQYYEKEERGRGNFPDRFSARQFPNYSSELNVNALLLGDSALYLCASSFGGKNTGELFFGEGSRLTVL.

This clone was counted a few times. The sample holds other DNA sequences that translate to the same CDR3. The chain recombines TRBV30 with TRBJ2-5; the match to TRBD2 covers 7 bases. Germline loops: CDR1 GTSNPN, CDR2 SVGIG (reference sequence). Trimming cost V 3 bases and J 0 bases; bases outside gene matches: 4. CDR3 length: 14 amino acids. The CDR3: CAWRTGGHQETQYF. The DNA of the CDR3 is TGTGCCTGGAGGACGGGGGGACACCAAGAGACCCAGTACTTC.